This TCR beta chain was observed in a study of blood T cell repertoires in COVID-19. Study background: Some COVID-19 samples were acute and others convalescent; all came from the United States, Italy and Spain. PBMCs, B-cell-depleted T cells, or T cells were the source of the cDNA or gDNA that made up the material.

The CDR3 is made up of 14 amino acids. V dropped 5 bases and J dropped 0 bases, with 11 bases sitting between them. Germline-derived CDR1 and CDR2 are SGHRS and YFSETQ. This clone was found many times. Original handling: Researchers report that nucleated cell counts were estimated from reference gene primer amplification. The data were produced by immunoSEQ multiplex PCR, yet TCRdb's version contains in-frame clones alone and is incomplete. Clone size and the V and J calls come from that table; the DNA yielded D and trimming. The sample yields 200,000 to 250,000 clones, approximately 80% seen once. The sequence came from a woman between 18 and 29 years old with acute or convalescent COVID-19. Sequencing input: peripheral blood. The chain has TRBV5-1 and TRBJ1-1; tentative D call: TRBD1 (5 bases). CDR3 in DNA: TGCGCCAGCAGGGGCGGGGGACTGAACACTGAAGCTTTCTTT. It translates to CASRGGGLNTEAFF. The whole variable domain, remainder taken from reference TRBV5-1 and TRBJ1-1, is KAGVTQTPRYLIKTRGQQVTLSCSPISGHRSVSWYQQTPGQGLQFLFEYFSETQRNKGNFPGRFSGRQFSNSRSEMNVSTLELGDSALYLCASRGGGLNTEAFFGQGTRLTVV.